The subject of this entry is one TCR beta chain. This clone appeared a single time. Its recognized antigen is unknown. The record has no base qualities; no much larger clone is one base away. These data originate in a study of B cell selection in AIRE deficiency (dated by TCRdb to about 2019). Background for the entire study: A comparison of TCRbeta repertoires of sorted blood CD4+ conventional T cells and regulatory T cells was made between AIRE-deficient patients and healthy controls. The TCR-sequenced cohort comprised about five AIRE-deficient APECED patients and about five healthy control donors. Here is what the overall study found, with its caveats: Around a third of the Treg TCRbeta sequences shared among healthy donors were found in patient Tconv cells, which suggests that Treg-biased clones were diverted into the Tconv compartment. Only TCRbeta chains were sequenced, and less than 45% of the Treg sequences shared among healthy donors were also detected in healthy Tconv cells, possibly owing to differing TCRalpha chains. Shorter CDR3s were found in shared Treg sequences, reflecting a bias toward rearrangements containing few non-templated nucleotide insertions. Tconv and Treg cells from AIRE-deficient patients showed TCRBV gene usage, CDR3 length and TCR diversity similar to those of healthy donors. Among approximately 4,000 shared Treg TCRbeta sequences, 31.6% were shared exclusively by healthy donors and approximately 9% exclusively by patients, which suggests that Treg selection is less efficient in the absence of AIRE.

The immunoSEQ platform was used to sequence the TCRbeta chain. The original methods were these. Pooled conventional T cell repertoires yielded 100,000 to 110,000 distinct in-frame TCRbeta sequences from patients and some 1.3x10^5 from healthy donors. Treg TCRbeta sequences shared by two or more individuals were defined as public, and these public Treg TCRbeta sequences were subsequently searched for in Tconv repertoires. Differences between groups were assessed by Mann-Whitney U tests with Bonferroni-Dunn correction in GraphPad Prism 7.03. The table was pulled from immuneACCESS by TCRdb, which kept in-frame rearrangements only. Such tables lose some clones; where checked, under half of the loss comes from unresolved V genes, and the rest has no known cause. V, J and clone size reflect that table, while D and trimming were determined from the DNA. Counted in this sample were 20,000 to 30,000 clones; approximately 96% of them appeared once. 0.2% to 0.25% of the sample is taken by the ten largest.

V lost 5 bases and J lost 2 bases, and the count of bases not matched to a germline gene is 6. For CDR1 and CDR2, the germline V gene (reference sequence) lists SGHAT and FQDESV. The CDR3 runs 15 amino acids, cysteine and phenylalanine included. CDR3 DNA only is kept here, 45 bases in frame from base 1. Conventional CD4 T cells were sorted as CD4+CD127+ cells. APECED syndrome was present in the AIRE-deficient patients. Tconv and Treg cells for TCRbeta sequencing were sorted on a FACSAria flow cytometer. Sorted cells were collected into 5-ml round-bottom polystyrene tubes, and dry cell pellets were frozen at -80°C before sequencing.

The TCR was taken from a human donor with AIRE deficiency. The chain couples TRBV11-1 to TRBJ2-7, with 10 bases aligning to TRBD2. The sample comprised conventional CD4+ T cells sorted from PBMCs. The CDR3 region reads CASSIRSGRPYEQYF. The nucleotide sequence is given as TGTGCCAGCAGCATCCGTAGCGGGAGGCCCTACGAGCAGTACTTC.